The rows below give T cell receptor beta chains drawn from one sample of a study of identical twins. Each CDR3 protein gets one entry after TCRdb re-called the 5' RACE reads with MiXCR. This table has 450,000 to 650,000 distinct CDR3 sequences, 15% appearing once. These same data were also listed under a study on yellow fever vaccine responses in identical twins.

Material: CD4+ T cells sorted from blood. Every receptor here comes from a woman under 30 in good health. Both conserved end residues are part of each CDR3. Fields, in order: J gene, V gene, D gene, clone size, CDR3 DNA, CDR3 protein. A D gene is named only where the DNA matches it firmly. Where a row states a size, it is once, few, many or the class of an expanded clone; other rows omit it.

j_call: TRBJ2-2; v_call: TRBV5-1; d_call: TRBD1; clone_size: many; cdr3_nt: TGCGCCAGCAGCTTGACCCCGACAGGGGCGGACACCGGGGAGCTGTTTTTT; cdr3_aa: CASSLTPTGADTGELFF
j_call: TRBJ2-1; v_call: TRBV25-1; d_call: TRBD2; clone_size: NA; cdr3_nt: TGTGCCAGCAGTGACTTTTGGACTAGCGGGAGATATGAGCAGTTCTTC; cdr3_aa: CASSDFWTSGRYEQFF
j_call: TRBJ2-2; v_call: TRBV5-1; d_call: TRBD1; clone_size: NA; cdr3_nt: TGCGCCAGCAGCTTGGCCGGCAGACAGGGGAGTACCGGGGAGCTGTTTTTT; cdr3_aa: CASSLAGRQGSTGELFF
j_call: TRBJ2-4; v_call: TRBV13; d_call: TRBD1; clone_size: NA; cdr3_nt: TGTGCCAGCAGCTTCCGACAGGGGCGGAACATTCAGTACTTC; cdr3_aa: CASSFRQGRNIQYF
j_call: TRBJ2-1; v_call: TRBV20-1; d_call: TRBD2; clone_size: NA; cdr3_nt: TGCAGTGCTAGACTTCCGGGACTAGCGGGAGAAGAGCAGTTCTTC; cdr3_aa: CSARLPGLAGEEQFF
j_call: TRBJ2-3; v_call: TRBV28; d_call: NA; clone_size: NA; cdr3_nt: TGTGCCAGCAGCGTGCCTGGCTGGAGGGCAGATACGCAGTATTTT; cdr3_aa: CASSVPGWRADTQYF
j_call: TRBJ2-5; v_call: TRBV11-2; d_call: NA; clone_size: many; cdr3_nt: TGTGCCAGCAGCTTAATCCAAGAGGGCACCCAGTACTTC; cdr3_aa: CASSLIQEGTQYF
j_call: TRBJ2-1; v_call: TRBV29-1; d_call: NA; clone_size: NA; cdr3_nt: TGCAGCGCATGCATTTCGGTGGCCGAGATGTACAATGAGCAGTTCTTC; cdr3_aa: CSACISVAEMYNEQFF
j_call: TRBJ2-1; v_call: TRBV5-1; d_call: NA; clone_size: NA; cdr3_nt: TGCGCCAGCAGCTTGGATGCCGCGAGCTCCTACAATGAGCAGTTCTTC; cdr3_aa: CASSLDAASSYNEQFF
j_call: TRBJ2-2; v_call: TRBV20-1; d_call: TRBD2; clone_size: few; cdr3_nt: TGCAGTGCTAGCTTAGCGGGAGGAAACACCGGGGAGCTGTTTTTT; cdr3_aa: CSASLAGGNTGELFF
j_call: TRBJ1-6; v_call: TRBV5-1; d_call: NA; clone_size: NA; cdr3_nt: TGCGCCAGCAGCTCGAGCAGCTCCTATAATTCACCCCTCCACTTT; cdr3_aa: CASSSSSSYNSPLHF
j_call: TRBJ1-4; v_call: TRBV25-1; d_call: NA; clone_size: many; cdr3_nt: TGTGCCAGCATGGGCAGGACAGCTACTAATGAAAAACTGTTTTTT; cdr3_aa: CASMGRTATNEKLFF
j_call: TRBJ2-1; v_call: TRBV27; d_call: TRBD2; clone_size: NA; cdr3_nt: TGTGCCAGCGGCCGGGGGGTAGCGGGGGACAATGAGCAGTTCTTC; cdr3_aa: CASGRGVAGDNEQFF
j_call: TRBJ1-5; v_call: TRBV9; d_call: NA; clone_size: NA; cdr3_nt: TGTGCCAGCAGCGTTTCACCAATACAGGATCAGCCCCAGCATTTT; cdr3_aa: CASSVSPIQDQPQHF
j_call: TRBJ2-1; v_call: TRBV12-3/TRBV12-4; d_call: NA; clone_size: many; cdr3_nt: TGTGCCAGCAGTTTAACCAGTTCCTACAATGAGCAGTTCTTC; cdr3_aa: CASSLTSSYNEQFF
j_call: TRBJ2-7; v_call: TRBV5-1; d_call: NA; clone_size: NA; cdr3_nt: TGCGCCAGCGGACTGACTCCGCTCTCCTACGAGCAGTACTTC; cdr3_aa: CASGLTPLSYEQYF
j_call: TRBJ2-1; v_call: TRBV12-3/TRBV12-4; d_call: NA; clone_size: NA; cdr3_nt: TGTGCCAGCAGTTCAGAACCGATGGAGGGCCCGTTCTTC; cdr3_aa: CASSSEPMEGPFF
j_call: TRBJ2-1; v_call: TRBV6-2/TRBV6-3; d_call: TRBD2; clone_size: many; cdr3_nt: TGTGCCAGCAGTACCCAGCGGGGGGGCACTTACAATGAGCAGTTCTTC; cdr3_aa: CASSTQRGGTYNEQFF
j_call: TRBJ1-1; v_call: TRBV12-3/TRBV12-4; d_call: NA; clone_size: NA; cdr3_nt: TGTGCCAGCAGTTTAACCCGTACAGAAAACACTGAAGCTTTCTTT; cdr3_aa: CASSLTRTENTEAFF
j_call: TRBJ1-6; v_call: TRBV11-2; d_call: TRBD1; clone_size: NA; cdr3_nt: TGTGCCAGCAGCGACCCGGACAGGGCGACTTCACCCCTCCACTTT; cdr3_aa: CASSDPDRATSPLHF
j_call: TRBJ2-2; v_call: TRBV12-3/TRBV12-4; d_call: TRBD2; clone_size: few; cdr3_nt: TGTGCCAGCAGTTTAGGGCTGCGGGGGGTGGGCGGGGAGCTGTTTTTT; cdr3_aa: CASSLGLRGVGGELFF
j_call: TRBJ2-7; v_call: TRBV7-8; d_call: TRBD2; clone_size: few; cdr3_nt: TGTGCCAGCAGGAAGGACGGGACTATCTACGAGCAGTACTTC; cdr3_aa: CASRKDGTIYEQYF
j_call: TRBJ2-2; v_call: TRBV28; d_call: NA; clone_size: NA; cdr3_nt: TGTGCCAGCAGCCTAATCTTCGGAAACGCGAACACCGGGGAGCTGTTTTTT; cdr3_aa: CASSLIFGNANTGELFF
j_call: TRBJ2-2; v_call: TRBV3-1; d_call: NA; clone_size: NA; cdr3_nt: TGTGCCAGCAGCCAAGGCGACGGGGAGCTGTTTTTT; cdr3_aa: CASSQGDGELFF
j_call: TRBJ2-1; v_call: TRBV15; d_call: TRBD2; clone_size: NA; cdr3_nt: TGTGCCACCAGCAAACTAGCGGGAGGAACGAATGAGCAGTTCTTC; cdr3_aa: CATSKLAGGTNEQFF
j_call: TRBJ2-3; v_call: TRBV28; d_call: TRBD1; clone_size: NA; cdr3_nt: TGTGCCAGCAGACTAACTCGGACAGGGGGTATCACAGATACGCAGTATTTT; cdr3_aa: CASRLTRTGGITDTQYF
j_call: TRBJ2-2; v_call: TRBV12-3/TRBV12-4; d_call: NA; clone_size: many; cdr3_nt: TGTGCCAGCAGGATAAACACCGGGGAGCTGTTTTTT; cdr3_aa: CASRINTGELFF
j_call: TRBJ1-2; v_call: TRBV5-6; d_call: TRBD1; clone_size: NA; cdr3_nt: TGTGCCAGCAGCCCACTGGACAGGGGGAATGGCTACACCTTC; cdr3_aa: CASSPLDRGNGYTF
j_call: TRBJ2-3; v_call: TRBV29-1; d_call: TRBD1; clone_size: few; cdr3_nt: TGCAGCGTTAAGGACAGGGCCTTCACAGATACGCAGTATTTT; cdr3_aa: CSVKDRAFTDTQYF
j_call: TRBJ2-1; v_call: TRBV7-6; d_call: TRBD2; clone_size: NA; cdr3_nt: TGTGCCAGCAGCCCAAGAGTCGCGGGGGATGGTGGCAATGAGCAGTTCTTC; cdr3_aa: CASSPRVAGDGGNEQFF
j_call: TRBJ1-5; v_call: TRBV3-1; d_call: NA; clone_size: many; cdr3_nt: TGTGCCAGCAGCCAAGGACGGAATCAGCCCCAGCATTTT; cdr3_aa: CASSQGRNQPQHF
j_call: TRBJ2-3; v_call: TRBV9; d_call: NA; clone_size: NA; cdr3_nt: TGTGCCAGCAGCAAAAGAGGGCTAGGAGGCACAGATACGCAGTATTTT; cdr3_aa: CASSKRGLGGTDTQYF
j_call: TRBJ1-2; v_call: TRBV20-1; d_call: TRBD1; clone_size: many; cdr3_nt: TGCAGTGCCACAGGTGGGACAGGGTCGGCTAACTATGGCTACACCTTC; cdr3_aa: CSATGGTGSANYGYTF
j_call: TRBJ2-7; v_call: TRBV6-1; d_call: NA; clone_size: NA; cdr3_nt: TGTGCCAGCAGTGTAGTCGGTGAGCAGTACTTC; cdr3_aa: CASSVVGEQYF
j_call: TRBJ1-1; v_call: TRBV5-1; d_call: TRBD1; clone_size: many; cdr3_nt: TGCGCCAGCAGCACCTACCCGGGACAGGGGGCGCCGAACACTGAAGCTTTCTTT; cdr3_aa: CASSTYPGQGAPNTEAFF
j_call: TRBJ1-1; v_call: TRBV9; d_call: TRBD1; clone_size: few; cdr3_nt: TGTGCCAGCAGCGTCGGGACAGGGACTGTTATGAACACTGAAGCTTTCTTT; cdr3_aa: CASSVGTGTVMNTEAFF
j_call: TRBJ2-1; v_call: TRBV4-1; d_call: TRBD1; clone_size: few; cdr3_nt: TGCGCCAGCAGCCAACTGGGACAGGGGGAGAAGGAGCAGTTCTTC; cdr3_aa: CASSQLGQGEKEQFF
j_call: TRBJ2-1; v_call: TRBV11-3; d_call: TRBD2; clone_size: NA; cdr3_nt: TGTGCCAGCAGCACCAGCGGGAGCGGGGCCAATGAGCAGTTCTTC; cdr3_aa: CASSTSGSGANEQFF
j_call: TRBJ2-5; v_call: TRBV18; d_call: NA; clone_size: NA; cdr3_nt: TGTGCCAGCTCACCACCCCAGGTCGGGACCCAGTACTTC; cdr3_aa: CASSPPQVGTQYF
j_call: TRBJ2-3; v_call: TRBV5-1; d_call: TRBD1; clone_size: few; cdr3_nt: TGCGCCAGCAGCGAGCGGACAGGGTCGGTCGGAGATACGCAGTATTTT; cdr3_aa: CASSERTGSVGDTQYF
j_call: TRBJ2-7; v_call: TRBV27; d_call: NA; clone_size: NA; cdr3_nt: TGTGCCAGCAGTTTCGTACAGGCCGGCTCCTACGAGCAGTACTTC; cdr3_aa: CASSFVQAGSYEQYF
j_call: TRBJ2-4; v_call: TRBV13; d_call: NA; clone_size: few; cdr3_nt: TGTGCCAGCAGCTTAACAGGTGGAGCCAAAAACATTCAGTACTTC; cdr3_aa: CASSLTGGAKNIQYF
j_call: TRBJ2-5; v_call: TRBV10-3; d_call: TRBD2; clone_size: NA; cdr3_nt: TGTGCCATCAGTGCAAGTAGCGGGAGAAGGGAAGAGACCCAGTACTTC; cdr3_aa: CAISASSGRREETQYF
j_call: TRBJ2-5; v_call: TRBV5-1; d_call: NA; clone_size: NA; cdr3_nt: TGCGCCAGCAGCTTGGGGGCAGGGTCGTACCAAGAGACCCAGTACTTC; cdr3_aa: CASSLGAGSYQETQYF
j_call: TRBJ1-2; v_call: TRBV7-9; d_call: NA; clone_size: NA; cdr3_nt: TGTGCCAGCAGCTTATCCTCTGGGGGCTATGGCTACACCTTC; cdr3_aa: CASSLSSGGYGYTF
j_call: TRBJ1-4; v_call: TRBV20-1; d_call: TRBD1; clone_size: NA; cdr3_nt: TGCAGTGCTAGAGTTGTAGGGGGCGAAAAACTGTTTTTT; cdr3_aa: CSARVVGGEKLFF
j_call: TRBJ2-7; v_call: TRBV5-1; d_call: NA; clone_size: NA; cdr3_nt: TGCGCCAGCAGCCTCACCGGGACCGAAACCTACGAGCAGTACTTC; cdr3_aa: CASSLTGTETYEQYF
j_call: TRBJ2-5; v_call: TRBV12-3/TRBV12-4; d_call: TRBD2; clone_size: many; cdr3_nt: TGTGCCAGCAGAGGACTAGCGGGAGTTCAAGAGACCCAGTACTTC; cdr3_aa: CASRGLAGVQETQYF
j_call: TRBJ2-2; v_call: TRBV10-3; d_call: TRBD2; clone_size: few; cdr3_nt: TGTGCCATCAGTGAGGCCGGACTAGGCGCCGGGGAGCTGTTTTTT; cdr3_aa: CAISEAGLGAGELFF
j_call: TRBJ2-7; v_call: TRBV3-1; d_call: TRBD2; clone_size: NA; cdr3_nt: TGTGCCAGCAGTCGCAACCCGTCTAGCGGGAGAATGAGCGAGCAGTACTTC; cdr3_aa: CASSRNPSSGRMSEQYF